This T cell receptor beta chain was captured in a study of shared clonotypes between healthy human individuals. Remarks on this clone: Its matching antigen is unknown.

Germline V gene sequence: CDR1 SGHNT, CDR2 YYREEE (reference sequence). The CDR3 loop spans 15 amino acids. With 2 bases removed from V and 2 bases from J, the gap between germline ends came to 12 bases. Genomic DNA (from each subset) was split evenly across several immunoSEQ plates. Clones were sequenced by immunoSEQ multiplex PCR, and TCRdb holds only the in-frame ones, with some missing. This sample has 1.5 million to 1.9 million clones, with around 98% found just once. Regarding the study as a whole: Sampling covered nothing but blood. Tissue TCR repertoires likely differ from those found in blood. The sharing of 5% to 6.5% of naive CD4 clonotypes was seen across several donors. Memory subsets generally showed lower estimated richness than naive subsets.

The TCR sequence derives from a man aged 25 to 40 in good health. The sample was naive CD4+ T cells sorted from blood. Subset in this sample: CD45RA+ positively selected. V gene TRBV5-4 combines with J gene TRBJ2-3; no clear D. The CDR3 is CASSFRLLNTDTQYF. The CDR3 coding sequence is TGTGCCAGCAGCTTCAGGCTTCTAAACACAGATACGCAGTATTTT.